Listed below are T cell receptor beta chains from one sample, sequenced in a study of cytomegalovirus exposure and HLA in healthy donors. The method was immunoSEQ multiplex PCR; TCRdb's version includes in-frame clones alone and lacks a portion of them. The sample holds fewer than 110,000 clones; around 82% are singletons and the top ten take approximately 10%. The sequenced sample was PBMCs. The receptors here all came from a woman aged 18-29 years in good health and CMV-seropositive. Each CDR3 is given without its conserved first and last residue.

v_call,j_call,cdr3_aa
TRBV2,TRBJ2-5,ASSDRRVRETQY
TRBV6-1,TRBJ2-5,ASSEAVGQGRETQY
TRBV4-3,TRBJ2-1,ASSQDWPSGLPYNEQF
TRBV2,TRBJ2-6,ASRRSGAGANVLT
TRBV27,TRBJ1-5,ASSSPNQPQH
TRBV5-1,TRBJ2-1,ASSFYRWPGLAGRNEQF
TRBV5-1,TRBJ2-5,ASSLFGGQETQY
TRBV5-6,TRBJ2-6,ASNYRTGISGANVLT
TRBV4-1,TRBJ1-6,ASGPTGDNSPLH
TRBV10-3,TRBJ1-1,AISLDSLGMNTEAF
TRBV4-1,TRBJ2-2,ASSQPGTGGSGELF